Detailed here is one TCR beta chain. No antigen is known for it. These data originate in a study of cytomegalovirus exposure and HLA in healthy donors. Study results and caveats: Researchers catalogued over 150 TCR beta chains as cytomegalovirus-associated.

Repertoires were generated with immunoSEQ multiplex PCR, while TCRdb's copy carries only in-frame clones and drops some. This table holds about 160,000 clones, approximately 90% found once. The receptor comes from a man between 18 and 35 years old in good health and CMV-seronegative. Sequenced sample: PBMCs.

CDR3 sequence (DNA): TGTGCCAGCAGCTTAGCCGTGACAGCACAAGAGACCCAGTACTTC. Residues: CASSLAVTAQETQYF. V and J are TRBV7-9 and TRBJ2-5, with a weak D call TRBD1 (5 bases). CDR1 is SEHNR and CDR2 is FQNEAQ in the germline V gene (reference sequence). V was shortened by 0 bases and J by 2 bases, with 10 bases between the two germline ends. This CDR3 is 15 amino acids long.